This TCR beta chain was obtained from a study of cytomegalovirus exposure and HLA in healthy donors. Study results and limitations: Per a later analysis, about 17,000 TCR beta sequences showed association with HLA alleles at 0.05 false discovery rate. Within a later analysis, the majority of CMV-associated TCR beta chains appeared HLA-restricted.

On this clone: What it binds is not known.

Between the trimmed V and J ends, which lost 1 base and 6 bases, there was a span of 14 bases. Looked up from germline, CDR1 is MNHEY and CDR2 is SMNVEV (reference sequence). The CDR3 covers 15 residues. The PCR used 60 Vbeta and 13 Jbeta primers. Measured with immunoSEQ multiplex PCR; TCRdb has only the in-frame clones, and not every one. The repertoire holds 110,000 to 150,000 clones, with around four fifths as singletons. The source of this sequence is a man between 25 and 39 years old in good health and CMV-seronegative. The sample comprised PBMCs. The gene calls are TRBV27 and TRBJ2-3; D unresolved. CDR3: CASSLWNPARDTQYF. In DNA, the CDR3 is TGTGCCAGCAGTTTATGGAACCCAGCGCGCGATACGCAGTATTTT.